This T cell receptor beta chain was recovered during a study of CD8 T cells in Susac syndrome. The RNA, 0.5 to 1 ug, was put through reverse transcription using random hexamers. TCRdb processed the immunoSEQ multiplex PCR reads anew with MiXCR; each CDR3 protein has one entry. The sample has 75,000 to 95,000 distinct CDR3 sequences; 91% are singletons. Sequencing used CD8+ T cells from PBMCs. This clonotype was sampled from a human donor with multiple sclerosis.

The CDR3 DNA sequence: TGTGCCAGCAGCTCAATCCTGAACACTGAAGCTTTCTTT. Translated: CASSSILNTEAFF. The V and J genes are TRBV28 and TRBJ1-1; D is undetermined. The CDR3 covers 13 residues. V gave up 6 bases and J gave up 0 bases, with 8 bases separating them. The germline gives CDR1 MDHEN, CDR2 SYDVKM. The full variable domain, its missing parts supplied by reference TRBV28 and TRBJ1-1, is DVKVTQSSRYLVKRTGEKVFLECVQDMDHENMFWYRQDPGLGLRLIYFSYDVKMKEKGDIPEGYSVSREKKERFSLILESASTNQTSMYLCASSSILNTEAFFGQGTRLTVV.